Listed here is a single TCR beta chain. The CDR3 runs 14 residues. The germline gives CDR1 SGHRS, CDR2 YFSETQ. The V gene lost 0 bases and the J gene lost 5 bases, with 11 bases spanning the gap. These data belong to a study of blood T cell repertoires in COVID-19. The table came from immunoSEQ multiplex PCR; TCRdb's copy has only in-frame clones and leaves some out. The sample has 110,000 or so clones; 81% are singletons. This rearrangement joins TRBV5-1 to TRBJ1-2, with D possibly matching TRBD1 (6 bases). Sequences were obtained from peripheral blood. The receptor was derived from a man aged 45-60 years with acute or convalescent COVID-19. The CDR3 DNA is TGCGCCAGCAGCTTGGCCGGTGGACAGTATGGCTACACCTTC. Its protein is CASSLAGGQYGYTF.